What follows describes a single T cell receptor beta chain. The CDR3 runs to 12 residues. Germline V lookup: CDR1 MDHEN, CDR2 SYDVKM. V dropped 3 bases and J dropped 6 bases, with 9 bases sitting between them. The data belong to a study of blood T cell repertoires in COVID-19. Sequenced by immunoSEQ multiplex PCR; TCRdb stores in-frame clones only, minus some. The sample consists of around 300,000 clones, more than 85% of them appearing once. This receptor was identified in a woman in her twenties or thirties with COVID-19, enrolled during active disease. The sequencing input was peripheral blood. The V call is TRBV28, the J call TRBJ2-7; D possibly corresponds to TRBD1 (5 bases). The CDR3 here is CASSFAGSEQYF. Here the CDR3 DNA reads TGTGCCAGCAGTTTTGCAGGGTCCGAGCAGTACTTC.